The T cell receptor beta chain under discussion was sequenced for a study of blood T cell repertoires in COVID-19 (dated by TCRdb to about 2020). Study-wide context: Samples from collaborators originated in the United States, Italy and Spain and spanned both the acute and convalescent phases of COVID-19. The prospective study material was composed of cDNA or gDNA derived from T cells, B-cell-depleted T cells, or PBMCs. Deeply sampled blood TCRbeta repertoires from subjects exposed to, actively infected with, or recovered from COVID-19 were included in the dataset. The repertoires were made available in a free public database intended to serve as a resource for research on the immune response to SARS-CoV-2. Samples came from the ongoing ImmuneRACE study (first 160 participants) plus 1,254 subjects from 6 global collaborators. A de-identified subject ID, COVID-19 status, age in years and sex were almost always included in the sample metadata. HLA class I and class II types, where available, came from metadata supplied by the sample provider rather than from assay-based typing.

Collaborating institutions collected whole blood in K2EDTA tubes following their own protocols. Collaborator samples were shipped for TCRbeta analysis as frozen whole blood, isolated PBMCs, or DNA extracted from either sample type. Spanning cysteine to phenylalanine, the CDR3 consists of 17 amino acids. Of the read, only the CDR3 DNA is kept; its 51 bases are in frame from base 1. Sequences LNHNV (CDR1) and YYDKDF (CDR2) are obtained from the germline V gene (reference sequence). V is pared back by 0 bases and J by 4 bases, with 15 bases lying between the germline termini. Results the study describes overall, beyond this receptor: How much clinical and demographic metadata was included differed by source and by participant, and the metadata was provided uncurated.

Worth noting for this clone: Which antigen it targets is not known. No base quality information exists; no much larger clone differs at one position.

The immunoSEQ Assay, a bias-controlled multiplex PCR, was used to amplify TCRbeta CDR3 regions from genomic DNA. In the authors' own workflow: The number of nucleated cells in each sample was estimated by amplification of reference gene primers within the assay. Sequence reads were collapsed and filtered to measure the absolute abundance of every unique TCRbeta CDR3 rearrangement. For each sample, productive Simpson clonality was calculated as the square root of Simpson's diversity index across productive rearrangements. Not all clones reach the TCRdb copy of this immuneACCESS table, which keeps in-frame sequences only. Checked studies attribute under half of the gap to unresolved V genes and leave the rest unexplained. From that table come the V and J calls and clone size; the DNA was used to work out D and trimming. This sample has some 370,000 clones in its table, and roughly 90% of those were observed once. The ten biggest clones cover 6.5% of the sample.

Sequencing used peripheral blood. The TCR was taken from a man in his late teens or twenties with active or convalescent COVID-19. This receptor chain uses TRBV15 and TRBJ2-2; the D gene is perhaps TRBD1, on 6 matching bases. The CDR3 sequence is CATSRDTGKLSTGELFF. Read as DNA, the sequence is TGTGCCACCAGCAGAGATACAGGGAAGTTAAGCACCGGGGAGCTGTTTTTT.